Below, 14 T cell receptor beta chains from the same sample are listed, as sequenced in a study of blood T cell repertoires in COVID-19. Profiled with immunoSEQ multiplex PCR; TCRdb holds only in-frame clones, not every one. The table has 250,000 to 400,000 clones, about 90% seen once. Sequenced: peripheral blood. The receptors come from a woman in her 30s with COVID-19, enrolled during active disease.

The chain uses TRBV14 and TRBJ1-5, with D unresolved. Germline values: CDR1 SGHDN, CDR2 FVKESK. The ends were cut back, 6 bases at V and 4 bases at J, with 10 bases in the middle. The CDR3 is made up of 13 amino acids. The CDR3 reads CASSLGKNQPQHF. CDR3 DNA sequence: TGTGCCAGCAGTCTCGGGAAAAATCAGCCCCAGCATTTT.

The V call is TRBV9, the J call TRBJ2-7; D is perhaps TRBD2 (6 bases). This CDR3 contains 12 residues. The germline V gene encodes CDR1 SGDLS and CDR2 YYNGEE. The V gene lost 3 bases and the J gene lost 6 bases, with 10 bases spanning the gap. For the CDR3, the DNA is TGTGCCAGCAGCGGCCTGGGGGGCGAGCAGTACTTC. Translating it yields CASSGLGGEQYF.

V usage is TRBV27 and J usage is TRBJ1-2; TRBD1 matches at 8 bases. Looked up from germline, CDR1 is MNHEY and CDR2 is SMNVEV (reference sequence). V shed 0 bases and J 5 bases; nucleotides not matched to a gene: 5. The CDR3 length is 15 residues. In DNA, the CDR3 is TGTGCCAGCAGTTTATCCCAGGGGGCGGGATATGGCTACACCTTC. This sequence encodes CASSLSQGAGYGYTF.

The chain is built from TRBV5-1 and TRBJ1-4; D call uncertain. Deletions cut 1 base from V and 10 bases from J, with 14 bases between. The CDR3 contains 14 residues. From germline, CDR1 is SGHRS and CDR2 YFSETQ. DNA for the CDR3: TGCGCCAGCAGCTTGAGTGGGGAGTTGGGAAAACTGTTTTTT. This gives the protein CASSLSGELGKLFF. Filled out from reference TRBV5-1 and TRBJ1-4, the complete variable domain reads KAGVTQTPRYLIKTRGQQVTLSCSPISGHRSVSWYQQTPGQGLQFLFEYFSETQRNKGNFPGRFSGRQFSNSRSEMNVSTLELGDSALYLCASSLSGELGKLFFGSGTQLSVL.

The chain employs TRBV4-1 and TRBJ2-7, with 9 bases fitting TRBD1. CDR3 length: 15 amino acids. Per the germline V gene, CDR1 is MGHRA and CDR2 is YSYEKL. The V segment lost 1 base and the J segment 5 bases; nucleotides outside the gene matches: 6. This CDR3 reads CASSQAGQGIDEQYF. In DNA form, the CDR3 reads TGCGCCAGCAGCCAAGCCGGACAGGGGATCGACGAGCAGTACTTC.

This clone was recorded a few times. The CDR3 DNA is TGTGCCAGCAGTGACTCGGCGGGGCAGGTAGCTTTCTTT. Encoded protein: CASSDSAGQVAFF. The rearrangement uses TRBV6-4 and TRBJ1-1; a possible D gene is TRBD1 (5 bases). Germline V lookup: CDR1 MRHNA, CDR2 SNTAGT. V lost 0 bases to trimming and J lost 10 bases, with 12 bases between them. The CDR3 is 13 amino acids.

This chain connects TRBV11-3 to TRBJ2-1; D is perhaps TRBD2 (6 bases). V dropped 5 bases and J dropped 6 bases, with 14 bases sitting between them. Germline V gene sequence: CDR1 SGHNT, CDR2 YENEEA. This CDR3 contains 14 residues. CDR3 protein: CASSQTRLTNEQFF. The CDR3 nucleotides are TGTGCCAGCAGCCAGACTAGACTTACCAATGAGCAGTTCTTC. Filled out from reference TRBV11-3 and TRBJ2-1, the complete variable domain reads EAGVVQSPRYKIIEKKQPVAFWCNPISGHNTLYWYLQNLGQGPELLIRYENEEAVDDSQLPKDRFSAERLKGVDSTLKIQPAELGDSAVYLCASSQTRLTNEQFFGPGTRLTVL.

V is TRBV28 and J is TRBJ1-1, with 10 positions matching TRBD1. V was clipped by 5 bases and J by 3 bases; unmatched bases: 12. Germline V gene sequence: CDR1 MDHEN, CDR2 SYDVKM. CDR3 size: 17 residues. The CDR3 spells CASSPRTGGFEDTEAFF. In DNA form, the CDR3 reads TGTGCCAGCAGTCCCCGGACAGGGGGGTTTGAGGACACTGAAGCTTTCTTT.

V usage is TRBV9 and J usage is TRBJ2-5; 11 nucleotides align to TRBD2. V dropped 0 bases and J dropped 5; count of bases not matched to a gene: 6. This CDR3 contains 16 residues. CDR1 SGDLS and CDR2 YYNGEE come from the germline V gene. Here the CDR3 reads CASSVGVAGGPETQYF. DNA of the CDR3: TGTGCCAGCAGCGTAGGGGTAGCGGGAGGGCCTGAGACCCAGTACTTC.

This chain connects TRBV2 to TRBJ1-2; D is uncertain. CDR3 length: 12 residues. Germline lookup yields CDR1 SNHLY and CDR2 FYNNEI. Trimming took off 4 bases at V and 7 bases at J, with 10 bases between the two ends. The CDR3 DNA reads TGTGCCAGCAGTGTGTTAGGAGGTGGCTACACCTTC. Amino acid sequence: CASSVLGGGYTF. Drawing the rest from reference TRBV2 and TRBJ1-2, the complete variable domain is EPEVTQTPSHQVTQMGQEVILRCVPISNHLYFYWYRQILGQKVEFLVSFYNNEISEKSEIFDDQFSVERPDGSNFTLKIRSTKLEDSAMYFCASSVLGGGYTFGSGTRLTVV.

V gene TRBV5-5 combines with J gene TRBJ2-7; no clear D gene. Germline CDR1 is SGHKS and CDR2 is YYEKEE (reference sequence). V was clipped by 0 bases and J by 4 bases, with 11 bases between them. This CDR3 contains 14 residues. CDR3 amino acids: CASSLDGGAYEQYF. The CDR3, as DNA: TGTGCCAGCAGCTTGGATGGCGGCGCTTACGAGCAGTACTTC.

As for this clone: At one of its ends the junction is not consistent with the germline gene, which may arise from a read error. The chain carries TRBV7-2 and TRBJ2-7, with TRBD2 identical over 9 bases. CDR1 is SGHTA, CDR2 FQGNSA, per germline. This CDR3 has 15 amino acids. The CDR3 nucleotides are TGTGCCAGCAGCTTATTAGGGACTAGCTCCAACGAGCAGTACTTC. This translates into CASSLLGTSSNEQYF.

A single count supports this clone. The CDR3 coding sequence is TGTGCCAGCAGCTTCAGGGGAACAGGGGCGAATGGCTACACCTTC. It specifies CASSFRGTGANGYTF. The chain employs TRBV7-9 and TRBJ1-2, with 7 bases identical to TRBD1. The CDR3 runs 15 residues. The germline V gene encodes CDR1 SEHNR and CDR2 FQNEAQ (reference sequence). The V gene end was trimmed by 3 bases and the J gene end by 6 bases; junction bases not matched to a gene: 10.

V and J are TRBV11-2 and TRBJ2-7, with TRBD1 matching over 8 bases. The V and J ends lost 3 bases and 2 bases, in that order; junction bases with no gene match: 6. CDR1 and CDR2 (germline): SGHAT, FQNNGV. CDR3 length: 15 amino acids. The CDR3 sequence is CASSFDRGIAYEQYF. The CDR3 bases are TGTGCCAGCAGCTTCGACAGGGGAATCGCCTACGAGCAGTACTTC.